This T cell receptor beta chain was sequenced in a study of blood T cell repertoires in COVID-19. About the study: Whether acute or convalescent, the COVID-19 samples came from the United States, Italy and Spain. Sample material is recorded as cDNA or gDNA derived from T cells, B-cell-depleted T cells, or PBMCs.

The CDR3 runs to 13 residues. V dropped 4 bases and J dropped 4 bases, with 11 bases sitting between them. The V gene's germline CDR1 is SGHRS and CDR2 YFSETQ. How the authors handled the data: Using reference gene primer amplification, nucleated cell counts were estimated. TCRdb's table, derived via immunoSEQ multiplex PCR, lists solely in-frame clones and lacks some. V and J calls and clone size are copied from that table; D and trimming were computed from the DNA. The data hold hundreds of thousands of clones, with approximately 79% observed a single time. The sequenced sample consisted of PBMCs or T cells enriched from blood (not recorded which). This rearrangement joins TRBV5-1 to TRBJ1-1; D is unclear. The sequence was obtained from a man aged 25-45 years with acute COVID-19. For the CDR3, the DNA is TGCGCCAGCAGCCGGGGTACGGGCACTGAAGCTTTCTTT. It is translated as CASSRGTGTEAFF.